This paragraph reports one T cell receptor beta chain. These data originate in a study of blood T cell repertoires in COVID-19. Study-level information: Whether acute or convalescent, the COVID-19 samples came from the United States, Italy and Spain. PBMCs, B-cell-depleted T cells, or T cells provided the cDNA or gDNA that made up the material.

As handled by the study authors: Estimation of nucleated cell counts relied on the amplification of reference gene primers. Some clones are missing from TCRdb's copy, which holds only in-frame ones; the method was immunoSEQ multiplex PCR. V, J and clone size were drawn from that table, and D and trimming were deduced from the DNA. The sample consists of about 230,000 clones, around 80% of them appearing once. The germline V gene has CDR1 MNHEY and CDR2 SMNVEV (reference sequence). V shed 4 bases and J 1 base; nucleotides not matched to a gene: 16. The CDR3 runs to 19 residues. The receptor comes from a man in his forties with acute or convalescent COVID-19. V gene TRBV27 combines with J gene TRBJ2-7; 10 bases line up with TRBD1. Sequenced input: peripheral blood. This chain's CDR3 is CASSSRDRGRAGLSYEQYF. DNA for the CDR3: TGTGCCAGCAGTTCTCGGGACAGGGGAAGGGCAGGACTATCCTACGAGCAGTACTTC.